What follows describes a single T cell receptor beta chain. Relative to the germline gene, one junction end is altered; a read error may explain this. The V gene's germline CDR1 is SSHAT and CDR2 FNYEAQ (reference sequence). The CDR3 spans 13 residues. Sequencing was performed with immunoSEQ multiplex PCR; in TCRdb, only in-frame clones are kept and a portion is missing. The sample lists some 220,000 clones, just under 95% occurring once. The data belong to a study of control samples from healthy donors and cancer patients. This chain joins TRBV7-7 and TRBJ2-1; D gene ambiguous. The sample was blood. The TCR was taken from a man aged 50 to 59 in good health. CDR3 amino acids: CASSLIPYNEQFF. The CDR3 DNA is TGTGCTAGCAGCTTAATACCCTACAATGAGCAGTTCTTC.